Listed here is a single T cell receptor (beta chain). What it binds is unknown. This sample is drawn from a study of blood T cells in healthy people across ages. Whole-study findings and limits: Measured against age, TCR beta diversity per million T cells decreased in a roughly linear manner.

Using a J-beta primer mix together with a sample-barcoded 5' primer, a second PCR was run for about 6 to 12 cycles. From the 5' RACE reads, TCRdb called clonotypes with MiXCR, one entry per CDR3 protein. The data hold approximately 1,000,000 distinct CDR3 sequences, with roughly two fifths observed a single time. The TCR sequence derives from a man aged 18 to 30 in good health. The sample consisted of blood.

CDR3 region: CASSLYREGYEQYF. The CDR3 DNA is TGTGCCAGCAGTTTGTACAGGGAGGGCTACGAGCAGTACTTC. This chain joins TRBV12-3 or TRBV12-4 and TRBJ2-7; a possible D gene is TRBD2 (7 bases). The CDR3 consists of 14 residues. Trimming removed 3 bases at V and 3 bases at J, with 12 bases between.